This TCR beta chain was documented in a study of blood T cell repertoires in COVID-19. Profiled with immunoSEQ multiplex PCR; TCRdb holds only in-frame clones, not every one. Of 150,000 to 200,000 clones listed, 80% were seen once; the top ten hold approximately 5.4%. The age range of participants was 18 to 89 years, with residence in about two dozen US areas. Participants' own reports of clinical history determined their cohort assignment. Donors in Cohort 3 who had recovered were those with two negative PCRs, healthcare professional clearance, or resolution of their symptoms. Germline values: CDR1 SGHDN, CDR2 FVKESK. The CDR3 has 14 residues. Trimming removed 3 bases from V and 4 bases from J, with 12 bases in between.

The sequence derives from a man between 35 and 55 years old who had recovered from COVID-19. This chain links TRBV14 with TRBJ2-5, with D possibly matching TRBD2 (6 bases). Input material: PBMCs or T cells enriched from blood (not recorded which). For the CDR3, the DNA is TGTGCCAGCAGCCACAGCGGGTTCGGAGAGACCCAGTACTTC. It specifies CASSHSGFGETQYF.